Following are 12 T cell receptor beta chains from one sample sequenced in a study of blood T cell repertoires in COVID-19 (dated by TCRdb to 2020 to 2022). Library prep was done by the immunoSEQ multiplex PCR assay. The table comes from immuneACCESS by way of TCRdb, which keeps in-frame sequences with V and J called. Part of the clones is missing from these tables; in studies checked, under half for an unresolved V gene and the rest for unknown reasons. This sample has a few hundred thousand clones in its table, and approximately 90% of those were observed once. Around a tenth of the sample comes from the top ten. The sequenced sample consisted of PBMCs or T cells enriched from blood (not recorded which). The receptors originated from a middle-aged woman who had recovered from COVID-19.

This sequence joins TRBV6-2 or TRBV6-3 and TRBJ1-1; 9 positions match TRBD1. J lost 7 bases, V lost 6 bases, and 9 bases had no gene match. The CDR3 loop spans 14 amino acids. Germline V gene sequence: CDR1 MNHEY, CDR2 SVGEGT. The CDR3 DNA follows: TGTGCCAGCAGCAGGGACAGGGATTTGAATGAAGCTTTCTTT. This codes for CASSRDRDLNEAFF.

This clone was recorded a few times. The chain combines TRBV5-4 with TRBJ2-7; 9 bases are shared with TRBD1. With 4 bases clipped from V and 2 bases from J, the junction kept 7 bases outside the gene matches. Germline CDR1 and CDR2: SGHNT and YYREEE (reference sequence). This CDR3 has 15 amino acids. This CDR3 is CASSPTGGDPYEQYF. The CDR3 DNA sequence: TGTGCCAGCAGCCCCACAGGGGGCGACCCCTACGAGCAGTACTTC.

The sample holds one count of this clone. J is TRBJ2-2 and V is TRBV11-2, with TRBD2 matching 8 bases. The CDR3 consists of 16 residues. After removal of 3 bases from V and 3 bases from J, the junction contained 6 bases not matched to a gene. Germline CDR1 SGHAT, CDR2 FQNNGV. The CDR3 sequence is CASSFSPSGYTGELFF. In DNA form, the CDR3 reads TGTGCCAGCAGCTTTAGCCCTAGCGGGTACACCGGGGAGCTGTTTTTT.

The chain is built from TRBV9 and TRBJ2-1, with TRBD2 identical over 8 bases. Germline CDR1 SGDLS, CDR2 YYNGEE. The trim removed 0 bases at V and 2 bases at J, leaving 1 base unmatched. The CDR3 has 15 amino acids. The CDR3 DNA sequence: TGTGCCAGCAGCGTAGCGGGGGGGACCTACAATGAGCAGTTCTTC. As protein: CASSVAGGTYNEQFF.

The J gene is TRBJ1-6, the V gene TRBV28; a weak D match, TRBD1 (5 bases). The CDR3 has 14 amino acids. CDR1 is MDHEN, CDR2 SYDVKM, per germline. Trimming stripped 3 bases from V and 5 bases from J, with 8 bases between. CDR3 region: CASSFEQDNSPLHF. CDR3 DNA sequence: TGTGCCAGCAGTTTTGAACAGGATAATTCACCCCTCCACTTT.

The V call is TRBV10-3, the J call TRBJ2-1; D perhaps matches TRBD1 (5 bases). Germline assignment: CDR1 ENHRY and CDR2 SYGVKD. The CDR3 length is 15 residues. V was clipped by 3 bases and J by 9 bases, with 18 bases between them. In DNA form, the CDR3 reads TGTGCCATCAGTGATCAGTTTCCAGGGCCCAGTGAGCAGTTCTTC. This encodes CAISDQFPGPSEQFF.

The chain couples TRBV11-2 to TRBJ1-1; 7 nucleotides agree with TRBD1. The CDR3 is 15 amino acids. Germline assignment: CDR1 SGHAT and CDR2 FQNNGV. Trimming cost V 3 bases and J 4 bases; bases outside gene matches: 8. The CDR3 reads CASSLGNRGGTEAFF. DNA for the CDR3: TGTGCCAGCAGCTTGGGAAACAGGGGTGGCACTGAAGCTTTCTTT.

This clone has only one observation. The chain combines TRBV9 with TRBJ2-2; D is undetermined. The CDR3 spans 15 residues. CDR1 and CDR2 (germline): SGDLS, YYNGEE. V was clipped by 4 bases and J by 6 bases, with 16 bases between them. The CDR3: CASSPGSRLAGELFF. As DNA, the CDR3 is TGTGCCAGCAGCCCTGGATCGAGGCTAGCCGGGGAGCTGTTTTTT.

This sequence joins TRBV2 and TRBJ2-6; the D gene is possibly TRBD2 (5 bases). Trimming stripped 4 bases from V and 2 bases from J, with 9 bases between. The germline gives CDR1 SNHLY, CDR2 FYNNEI. The CDR3 has 15 amino acids. Here the CDR3 DNA reads TGTGCCAGCAGTGTTGTCGGGGCTGGGGCCAACGTCCTGACTTTC. Translating gives CASSVVGAGANVLTF. The full variable domain, rest sourced from reference TRBV2 and TRBJ2-6, is EPEVTQTPSHQVTQMGQEVILRCVPISNHLYFYWYRQILGQKVEFLVSFYNNEISEKSEIFDDQFSVERPDGSNFTLKIRSTKLEDSAMYFCASSVVGAGANVLTFGAGSRLTVL.

The chain combines TRBV7-2 with TRBJ1-2; D gene unclear. With 1 base removed from V and 3 bases from J, the gap between germline ends came to 9 bases. The CDR3 runs 14 residues. Germline V lookup: CDR1 SGHTA, CDR2 FQGNSA. The CDR3 bases are TGTGCCAGCAGCTTAGTCGAGTTAGACTATGGCTACACCTTC. The encoded protein is CASSLVELDYGYTF. The whole variable domain, remainder taken from reference TRBV7-2 and TRBJ1-2, is GAGVSQSPSNKVTEKGKDVELRCDPISGHTALYWYRQSLGQGLEFLIYFQGNSAPDKSGLPSDRFSAERTGGSVSTLTIQRTQQEDSAVYLCASSLVELDYGYTFGSGTRLTVV.

This clone has a handful of counts. This rearrangement joins TRBV7-3 to TRBJ2-2; perhaps TRBD1 as D (5 bases). Trimming cost V 3 bases and J 1 base, with 6 bases left between them. From germline, CDR1 is SGHTA and CDR2 FQGTGA. The CDR3 has 14 residues. The chain's CDR3 is CASSFGQNTGELFF. CDR3 in DNA: TGTGCCAGCAGCTTCGGACAGAACACCGGGGAGCTGTTTTTT. The full variable domain, its missing parts supplied by reference TRBV7-3 and TRBJ2-2, is GAGVSQTPSNKVTEKGKYVELRCDPISGHTALYWYRQSLGQGPEFLIYFQGTGAADDSGLPNDRFFAVRPEGSVSTLKIQRTERGDSAVYLCASSFGQNTGELFFGEGSRLTVL.

The rearrangement links TRBV30 to TRBJ1-5, with 8 bases fitting TRBD1. The CDR3 is 17 amino acids. Per germline, CDR1 GTSNPN and CDR2 SVGIG (reference sequence). With V trimmed by 0 bases and J by 4 bases, 11 bases remained unmatched. CDR3 DNA: TGTGCCTGGAGTGTACCGACAGGGGATCTTGGGAATCAGCCCCAGCATTTT. Translated: CAWSVPTGDLGNQPQHF.